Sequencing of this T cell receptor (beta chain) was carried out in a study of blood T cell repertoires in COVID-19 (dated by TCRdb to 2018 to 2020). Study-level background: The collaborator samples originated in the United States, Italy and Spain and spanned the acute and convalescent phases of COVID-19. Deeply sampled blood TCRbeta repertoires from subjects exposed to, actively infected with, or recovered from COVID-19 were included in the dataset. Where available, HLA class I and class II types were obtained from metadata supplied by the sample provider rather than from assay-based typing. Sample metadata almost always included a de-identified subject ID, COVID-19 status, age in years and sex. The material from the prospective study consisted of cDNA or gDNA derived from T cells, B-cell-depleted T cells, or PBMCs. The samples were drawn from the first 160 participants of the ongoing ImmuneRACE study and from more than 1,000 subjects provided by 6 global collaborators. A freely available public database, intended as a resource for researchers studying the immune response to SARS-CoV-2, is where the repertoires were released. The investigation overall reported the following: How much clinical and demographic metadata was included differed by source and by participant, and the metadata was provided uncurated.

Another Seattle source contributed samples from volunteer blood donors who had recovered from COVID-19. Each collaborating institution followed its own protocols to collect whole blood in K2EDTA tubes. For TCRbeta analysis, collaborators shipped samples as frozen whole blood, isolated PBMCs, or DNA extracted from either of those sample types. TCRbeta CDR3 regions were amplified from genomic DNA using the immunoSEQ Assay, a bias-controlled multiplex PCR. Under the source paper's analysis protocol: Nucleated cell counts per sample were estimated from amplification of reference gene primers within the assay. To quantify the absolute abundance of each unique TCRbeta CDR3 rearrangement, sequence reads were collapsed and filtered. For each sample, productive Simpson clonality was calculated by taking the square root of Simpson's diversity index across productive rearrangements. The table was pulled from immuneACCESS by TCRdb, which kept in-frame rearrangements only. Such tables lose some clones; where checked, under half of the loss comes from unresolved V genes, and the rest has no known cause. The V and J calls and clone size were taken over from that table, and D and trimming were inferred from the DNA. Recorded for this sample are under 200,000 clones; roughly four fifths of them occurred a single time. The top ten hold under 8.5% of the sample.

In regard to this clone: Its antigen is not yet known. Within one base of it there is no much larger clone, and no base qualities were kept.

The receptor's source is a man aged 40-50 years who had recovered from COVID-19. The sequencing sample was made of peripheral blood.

CDR3 sequence: CASAGPRQGPSNTEAFF. The DNA sequence follows: TGTGCCAGCGCTGGACCGCGACAGGGGCCCTCGAACACTGAAGCTTTCTTT. The chain links TRBV27 with TRBJ1-1, with 8 middle bases fitting TRBD1. At the junction V is shortened by 8 bases and J by 1 base; bases outside the gene matches: 15. Sequences MNHEY (CDR1) and SMNVEV (CDR2) are obtained from the germline V gene (reference sequence). Reading from cysteine to phenylalanine, the CDR3 counts 17 amino acids. Only CDR3 DNA remains: 51 bases, in frame from the first base.